Sequencing of this T cell receptor (beta chain) was carried out in a study of T cell responses to AZD1222 COVID-19 vaccine. Study findings and constraints: Donors were chiefly white British, with a greater number of females, and clonal diversity was perhaps underestimated.

In the case of this clone: The antigen is undetermined.

Only in-frame clones appear in the TCRdb table, and some are missing; sequencing was by immunoSEQ multiplex PCR. There are some 98,000 clones in the sample; roughly 88% occur only once, and roughly 15% lies in the top ten. The CDR3 length is 17 residues. Germline CDR1 is LGHNT and CDR2 is FRNRAP. V was trimmed by 0 bases and J by 4 bases, leaving 18 bases between them. This chain uses TRBV12-5 with TRBJ1-2, with no clear D. This TCR was recovered from an adult in good health. Material: peripheral blood, obtained on day 0 of AZD1222 vaccination. The CDR3 protein is CASGLVSPPHSSYGYTF. The DNA of the CDR3 is TGTGCTAGTGGTTTGGTATCTCCCCCGCACTCTAGCTATGGCTACACCTTC.